The sequence of this T cell receptor (beta chain) was determined in a study of blood T cells in healthy people across ages. The wider study: About one barcoded TCR beta cDNA was captured per two T cells.

A second about 7 to 11 cycle PCR used barcoded and J-beta primers. Carrying 12 random nucleotides, a template-switch adaptor labeled each individual cDNA molecule. In TCRdb, the 5' RACE reads were re-called with MiXCR into one record per CDR3 protein. The sample has about 1.6 million distinct CDR3 sequences, around 36% seen once. CDR3 length: 17 residues. With 0 bases removed from V and 3 bases from J, the gap between germline ends came to 17 bases. Per the germline V gene, CDR1 is LGHNA and CDR2 is YNFKEQ. Sequencing used blood. The source of this sequence is a woman aged 25 to 39 in good health. The chain is built from TRBV4-2 and TRBJ1-2; D uncertain. The CDR3 loop reads CASSQESSDLADYGYTF. The CDR3 DNA is TGTGCCAGCAGCCAAGAAAGTTCCGATCTCGCGGACTATGGCTACACCTTC.